The sequence of this T cell receptor (beta chain) was determined in a study of molecular identifiers for immune sequencing clone quantification (dated by TCRdb to 2017 to 2018). Study-wide context: For a replicate experiment, RNA from around 20,000 or 100,000 naive CD8 T cells was divided into five aliquots, and four of the five aliquots were sequenced. The study was a methods study using CD8 T cells to benchmark molecular-identifier clustering-based TCR repertoire sequencing (MIDCIRS) and TCR RNA copy counting. Here is what the overall study found, with its caveats: Without barcode sub-clustering, chimeric consensus sequences inflated TCR diversity; chimeras reached as high as 47%. Modeling estimated 3 to 3.5 recovered TCR RNA copies per cell, compared with roughly 10 by digital PCR, which implies about 30% capture efficiency. Naive libraries contained spiked-in Jurkat TCR RNA (around ten copies' worth), which is not part of the donor repertoire. Highly expanded clone sizes could be underestimated if identical TCR molecules share a barcode. Even against a background of approximately 1 million naive CD8 T cells, spiked-in Jurkat TCR RNA amounting to a single cell's worth was reported to be detectable. In CMV-specific effector cells, over 98% of molecules were held by clones above 20 RNA copies, whereas under 1% of molecules were held by such clones in naive cells.

Naive CD8 T cell libraries were made from roughly 20,000 to 1,000,000 sorted cells using 10%, 30% or 50% of purified RNA. On a BD FACSAria II, naive CD8 T cells were FACS-sorted as CD8+CD4-CCR7+CD45RA+ and collected into RLT Plus buffer. Detection sensitivity was tested by spiking Jurkat RNA equal to 9 to 10 TCR copies' worth into samples containing roughly 17,000-1,100,000 naive CD8 T cells. Enrichment of CD8 T cells was done with RosetteSep CD8+ T Cell Enrichment Cocktail plus Ficoll-Paque, and ACK red cell lysis came afterward. Preparation of the library involved PCR. The sample was run on a NextSeq 500. Bulk TCR libraries were prepared as previously described, using TCR primers listed in Table S5. Purification of total RNA was performed with the Qiagen AllPrep DNA/RNA kit. Reads from multiple sequencing runs of the same library were pooled before analysis. As for the original processing: Reads were retained only if the reads had an exact TCR constant sequence, and the retained reads were trimmed to 150 nt and grouped according to their 12-nt molecular barcodes. Reads within each barcode group were sub-clustered using a 15% Levenshtein threshold, and quality-weighted consensus sequences were constructed for each RNA molecule. Non-functional sequences were filtered out, along with any lower-count sequence sitting one edit away from another sequence. On the basis of fitting two negative binomial distributions, barcode sub-clusters with fewer than 20% of the maximum read count were discarded. In TCRdb, the public reads were trimmed at Q25 with fastp and aligned with MiXCR, with productive beta chains retained. Each record represents a unique CDR3 protein, reported with the most common genes and DNA among its rows. The V and J calls here are based on TCRdb, not the publication. The sample yields under 800,000 distinct CDR3 sequences; around 25% were counted once. Together, the top ten hold roughly 0.83% of the sample.

Notes on this clonotype: There is no known antigen for this receptor. Compared with germline, one end of the junction differs, possibly owing to a read error.

The germline V gene yields SGHTA for CDR1 and FQGNSA for CDR2. The cysteine opens and the phenylalanine closes a CDR3 of 15 amino acids. The only DNA kept is the CDR3, 45 bases in frame from the first base. The sample consisted of naive CD8+ T cells from blood, with Jurkat cell RNA spiked in. The intended sense of this specimen's cell subset or site label: FACS-sorted CD8+CD4-CCR7+CD45RA+ naive T cells. Rearrangement joined TRBV7-2 to TRBJ2-5; the D segment may tentatively be TRBD1 or TRBD2, each giving 6 matched bases. This clonotype was sampled from a human donor in good health. Some libraries in this study had Jurkat cell RNA spiked in. The CDR3 sequence is CASSPHRDFQETQHF. The sequenced DNA is TGTGCCAGCAGCCCCCACAGGGACTTTCAGGAGACCCAGCACTTC.